The present T cell receptor (beta chain) was sequenced within a study of T-cell reconstitution after alpha-beta-depleted transplantation in children. Unique molecular identifiers were used in preparing the TCRbeta library. TCRdb reanalysed the PCR reads using MiXCR and keeps one entry per CDR3 protein. The table lists about 400,000 distinct CDR3 sequences, 10% to 15% of them singletons, with over 3.5% in the top ten. The CDR3 sequence is 13 residues long. Trimming shortened V by 6 bases and J by 4 bases, and 11 bases separated the two germline ends. This material consisted of PBMCs, taken from the stem cell graft. The receptor comes from a human donor who donated a stem cell graft to a child with Fanconi anemia. This chain connects TRBV12-3 or TRBV12-4 to TRBJ2-3; the D is unclear. The CDR3 DNA is TGTGCCAGCAGCTCCGGGTGGGCAGATACGCAGTATTTT. As protein: CASSSGWADTQYF.